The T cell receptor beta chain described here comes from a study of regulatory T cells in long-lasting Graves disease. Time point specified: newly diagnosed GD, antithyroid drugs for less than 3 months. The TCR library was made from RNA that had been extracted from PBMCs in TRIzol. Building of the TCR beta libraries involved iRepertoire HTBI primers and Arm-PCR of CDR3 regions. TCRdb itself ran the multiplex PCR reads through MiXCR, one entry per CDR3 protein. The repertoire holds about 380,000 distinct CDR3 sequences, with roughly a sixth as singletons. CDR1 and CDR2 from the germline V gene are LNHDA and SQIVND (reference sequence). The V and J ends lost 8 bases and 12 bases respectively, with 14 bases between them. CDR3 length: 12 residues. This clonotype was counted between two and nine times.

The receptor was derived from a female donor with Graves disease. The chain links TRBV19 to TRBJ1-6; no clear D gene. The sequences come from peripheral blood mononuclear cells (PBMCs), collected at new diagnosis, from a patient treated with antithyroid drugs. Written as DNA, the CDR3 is TGTGCCAGTTCCCGGGCCACCGAACCCCTCCACTTT. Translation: CASSRATEPLHF.